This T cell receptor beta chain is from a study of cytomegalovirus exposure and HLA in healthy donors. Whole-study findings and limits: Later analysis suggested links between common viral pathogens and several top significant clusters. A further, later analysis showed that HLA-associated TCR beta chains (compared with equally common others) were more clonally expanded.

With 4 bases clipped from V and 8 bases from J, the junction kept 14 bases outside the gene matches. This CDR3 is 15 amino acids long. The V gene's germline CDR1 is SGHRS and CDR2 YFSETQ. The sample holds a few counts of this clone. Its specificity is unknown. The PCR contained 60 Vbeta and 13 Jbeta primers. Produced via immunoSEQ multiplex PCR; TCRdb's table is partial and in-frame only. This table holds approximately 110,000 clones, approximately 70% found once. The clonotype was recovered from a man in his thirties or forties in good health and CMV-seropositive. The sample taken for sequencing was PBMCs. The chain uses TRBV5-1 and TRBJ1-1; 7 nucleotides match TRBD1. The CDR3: CASSATGSRAREAFF. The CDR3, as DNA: TGCGCCAGCAGCGCGACAGGGTCAAGGGCGAGGGAAGCTTTCTTT.